This entry concerns a single T cell receptor (beta chain). Its matching antigen is unknown. The CDR3 spans 17 residues. The germline V gene encodes CDR1 SEHNR and CDR2 FQNEAQ (reference sequence). V lost 5 bases and J 2 bases, leaving 19 bases between the germline ends. This sample was taken from a study of blood T cells in healthy people across ages. Study results and caveats: Both higher diversity and more naive CD4+ cells marked long-lived donors when set against aged donors. Estimated diversity that came from one million T cells was considered an underestimate. TCR beta diversity was tightly associated with the proportion of naive T cells.

Together with a sample-barcoded 5' primer, a J-beta primer mix was included in a second PCR lasting 7 to 11 cycles. One entry per CDR3 protein, called by TCRdb with MiXCR from the 5' RACE reads. The sample holds approximately 900,000 distinct CDR3 sequences, 40% to 60% seen once. Russia was home to the donors, healthy Caucasian individuals aged 6 to 90. The clonotype comes from a young man in good health. The sequenced sample was blood. The chain employs TRBV7-9 and TRBJ1-5; D is undetermined. The CDR3 here is CASSEGRPSSGNQPQHF. The CDR3 DNA reads as TGTGCCAGCAGCGAAGGACGGCCGTCTTCTGGCAATCAGCCCCAGCATTTT.